One and the same sample provided the 9 T cell receptor beta chains below, sequenced in a study of T-cell memory formation after mild COVID-19. A single record per CDR3 protein comes from TCRdb applying MiXCR to the 5' RACE reads. The repertoire holds about 350,000 distinct CDR3 sequences, with more than 20% as singletons. The sample was PBMCs or a T cell subset sorted from them (not recorded which). These receptor sequences come from a man younger than 30 who had mild COVID-19 (a few samples of this study predate the infection). Cell type and time point are not known.

The rearrangement links TRBV27 to TRBJ2-6; D is unclear. The CDR3 spans 15 residues. V was shortened by 4 bases and J by 3 bases, with 10 bases between the two germline ends. Germline CDR1 is MNHEY and CDR2 is SMNVEV (reference sequence). CDR3 sequence reads: CASSWGVYGANVLTF. The DNA of the CDR3 is TGTGCCAGCAGTTGGGGTGTTTATGGGGCCAACGTCCTGACTTTC. The variable domain in full, with the rest retrieved from reference TRBV27 and TRBJ2-6, is EAQVTQNPRYLITVTGKKLTVTCSQNMNHEYMSWYRQDPGLGLRQIYYSMNVEVTDKGDVPEGYKVSRKEKRNFPLILESPSPNQTSLYFCASSWGVYGANVLTFGAGSRLTVL.

The J gene is TRBJ1-5, the V gene TRBV6-2 or TRBV6-3, with D perhaps matching TRBD1 (6 bases). Germline CDR1 reads MNHEY; CDR2 reads SVGEGT. The CDR3 runs 14 residues. With 7 bases removed from V and 7 bases from J, the gap between germline ends came to 17 bases. This CDR3 reads CASTELRGGQPQHF. In DNA form, the CDR3 reads TGTGCCAGCACCGAGCTCCGGGGGGGCCAGCCCCAGCATTTT.

This chain links TRBV6-6 with TRBJ1-5, with D possibly matching TRBD1 (5 bases). Germline V gene data show CDR1 as MNHNY and CDR2 as SVGAGI (reference sequence). The CDR3 has 15 residues. V was shortened by 7 bases and J by 2 bases, with 15 bases between the two germline ends. The CDR3: CASTGGGDGNQPQHF. As DNA, the CDR3 is TGTGCCAGCACCGGGGGTGGAGATGGCAATCAGCCCCAGCATTTT.

This clonotype came up many times. This rearrangement joins TRBV12-3 or TRBV12-4 to TRBJ2-3; perhaps TRBD2 as D (5 bases). Trimming removed 3 bases from V and 3 bases from J, with 7 bases in between. This CDR3 spans 13 amino acids. The CDR3 sequence: CASSFRRTDTQYF. The CDR3 DNA follows: TGTGCCAGCAGTTTTCGGAGGACAGATACGCAGTATTTT.

This sequence joins TRBV5-4 and TRBJ2-3; perhaps TRBD2 as D (7 bases). Trimming shortened V by 1 base and J by 1 base, and 13 bases separated the two germline ends. Per germline, CDR1 SGHNT and CDR2 YYREEE (reference sequence). The CDR3 sequence is 16 residues long. For the CDR3, the DNA is TGTGCCAGCAGCTTGTCCCGGGGGGCAGGCACAGATACGCAGTATTTT. Protein: CASSLSRGAGTDTQYF.

This clonotype appeared a few times. This chain connects TRBV29-1 to TRBJ1-2, with a tentative D call TRBD1 (5 bases). Germline CDR1 SQVTM, CDR2 ANQGSEA. The CDR3 has 16 amino acids. V lost 3 bases and J 2 bases, leaving 19 bases between the germline ends. CDR3 sequence: CSVEARGIRLNYGYTF. The CDR3 nucleotides are TGCAGCGTTGAGGCGCGGGGGATCCGGTTAAACTATGGCTACACCTTC. Variable domain in full (rest from reference TRBV29-1 and TRBJ1-2): SAVISQKPSRDICQRGTSLTIQCQVDSQVTMMFWYRQQPGQSLTLIATANQGSEATYESGFVIDKFPISRPNLTFSTLTVSNMSPEDSSIYLCSVEARGIRLNYGYTFGSGTRLTVV.

This clonotype has more than one count but fewer than ten. The V gene is TRBV4-1, the J gene TRBJ2-1; 8 bases map to TRBD2. This CDR3 comprises 17 residues. The J segment lost 3 bases and the V segment lost 4 bases, leaving 11 bases of the junction unmatched. Germline-derived CDR1 and CDR2 are MGHRA and YSYEKL. The CDR3 bases are TGCGCCAGCAGCCGAATCACTCGGGGGGGCATCTACAATGAGCAGTTCTTC. The encoded protein is CASSRITRGGIYNEQFF.

This chain joins TRBV6-2 or TRBV6-3 and TRBJ2-7; 11 bases fit TRBD2. This CDR3 has 15 amino acids. Trimming cost V 6 bases and J 1 base; bases outside gene matches: 5. The germline V gene has CDR1 MNHEY and CDR2 SVGEGT. CDR3 sequence (DNA): TGTGCCAGCAGATCCGTAGCGGGGGGGTCCTACGAGCAGTACTTC. Its protein is CASRSVAGGSYEQYF.

This clonotype was counted a few times. This sequence joins TRBV4-1 and TRBJ2-3; D unclear. CDR3 length: 12 amino acids. CDR1 MGHRA and CDR2 YSYEKL come from the germline V gene. With 2 bases removed from V and 8 bases from J, the gap between germline ends came to 8 bases. The CDR3 coding sequence is TGCGCCAGCAGCCAATTCATGGGTACGCAGTATTTT. Its protein is CASSQFMGTQYF.